The sequence of this T cell receptor beta chain was determined in a study of T cell responses to AZD1222 COVID-19 vaccine. Study observations and caveats: Clonal diversity was possibly underestimated, and the donors were mostly white British, with more females. The peak T cell response came first, and repertoires were sampled only after it.

Here immunoSEQ multiplex PCR was the method, and the copy in TCRdb shows in-frame clones only, minus some. Among around 140,000 clones listed, over 90% were seen once. Germline V gene lookup returns CDR1 KGHSH and CDR2 LQKENI. Trimming left V 0 bases short and J 1 base short, with 12 bases between. The CDR3 sequence is 16 residues long. For this clone: What it binds is unknown.

V gene TRBV18 combines with J gene TRBJ2-5, with D perhaps TRBD1 or TRBD2 (6 bases each). The clonotype was recovered from an adult in good health. The sample here was peripheral blood, taken on day 0 of AZD1222 vaccination. The CDR3 DNA is TGTGCCAGCTCACCACCGGGGGGCAGAGTCCAAGAGACCCAGTACTTC. Encoded protein: CASSPPGGRVQETQYF. The variable domain in full, completed from reference TRBV18 and TRBJ2-5, reads NAGVMQNPRHLVRRRGQEARLRCSPMKGHSHVYWYRQLPEEGLKFMVYLQKENIIDESGMPKERFSAEFPKEGPSILRIQQVVRGDSAAYFCASSPPGGRVQETQYFGPGTRLLVL.